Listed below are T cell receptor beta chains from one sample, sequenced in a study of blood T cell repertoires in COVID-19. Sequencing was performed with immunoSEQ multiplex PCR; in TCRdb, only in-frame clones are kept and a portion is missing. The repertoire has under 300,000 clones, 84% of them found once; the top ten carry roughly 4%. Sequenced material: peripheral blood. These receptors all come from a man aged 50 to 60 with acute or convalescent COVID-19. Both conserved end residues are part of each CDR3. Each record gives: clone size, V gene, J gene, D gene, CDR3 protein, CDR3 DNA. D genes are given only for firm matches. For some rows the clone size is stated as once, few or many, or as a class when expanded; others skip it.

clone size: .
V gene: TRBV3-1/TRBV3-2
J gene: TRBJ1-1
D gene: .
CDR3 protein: CASSLTRVGEAFF
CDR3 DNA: TGTGCCAGCAGCCTTACTCGGGTCGGTGAAGCTTTCTTT

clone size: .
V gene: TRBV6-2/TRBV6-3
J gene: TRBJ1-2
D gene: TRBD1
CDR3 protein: CASSYTLGQGGYTF
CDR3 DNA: TGTGCCAGCAGTTACACGCTTGGACAGGGGGGCTACACCTTC

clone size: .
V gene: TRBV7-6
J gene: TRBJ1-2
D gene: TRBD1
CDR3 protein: CASSLVSGTGLSNYGYTF
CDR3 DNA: TGTGCCAGCAGCTTAGTCTCCGGGACAGGACTATCTAACTATGGCTACACCTTC

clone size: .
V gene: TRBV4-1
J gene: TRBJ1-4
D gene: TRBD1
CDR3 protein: CASTRQGSFPEKLFF
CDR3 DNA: TGCGCCAGCACGAGACAGGGTTCCTTTCCTGAAAAACTGTTTTTT

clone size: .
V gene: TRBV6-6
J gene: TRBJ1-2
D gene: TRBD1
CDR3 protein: CASRPGQGLVGYTF
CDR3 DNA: TGTGCCAGCAGGCCCGGACAGGGATTAGTTGGCTACACCTTC

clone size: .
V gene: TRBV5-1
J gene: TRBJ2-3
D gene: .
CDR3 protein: CASSLARGLDTQYF
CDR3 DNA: TGCGCCAGCAGCTTGGCTCGTGGCCTGGATACGCAGTATTTT

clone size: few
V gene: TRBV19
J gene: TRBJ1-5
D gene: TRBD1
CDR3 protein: CASRGDRVMGPQHF
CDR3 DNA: TGTGCCAGTAGGGGGGACAGGGTGATGGGGCCCCAGCATTTT

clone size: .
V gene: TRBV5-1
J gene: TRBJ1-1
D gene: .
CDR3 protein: CASSSSQENTEAFF
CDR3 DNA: TGCGCCAGCAGCTCGAGTCAAGAGAACACTGAAGCTTTCTTT

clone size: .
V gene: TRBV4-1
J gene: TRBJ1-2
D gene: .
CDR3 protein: CASSPSAGANYGYTF
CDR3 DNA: TGCGCCAGCAGCCCTAGTGCAGGGGCGAACTATGGCTACACCTTC

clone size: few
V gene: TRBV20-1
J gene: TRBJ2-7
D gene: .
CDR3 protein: CSAREAYEQYF
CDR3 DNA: TGCAGTGCTAGGGAGGCCTACGAGCAGTACTTC

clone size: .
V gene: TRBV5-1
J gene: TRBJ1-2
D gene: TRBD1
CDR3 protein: CASSVGPSGGLNYGYTF
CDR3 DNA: TGCGCCAGCAGCGTAGGACCCTCAGGGGGCCTTAACTATGGCTACACCTTC

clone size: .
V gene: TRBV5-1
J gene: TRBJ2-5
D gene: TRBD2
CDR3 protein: CASSLISGLAEETQYF
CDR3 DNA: TGCGCCAGCAGCTTGATTTCGGGACTAGCGGAAGAGACCCAGTACTTC

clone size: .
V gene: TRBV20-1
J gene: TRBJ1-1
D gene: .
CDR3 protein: CSASARTEAFF
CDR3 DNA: TGCAGTGCTAGCGCGAGGACTGAAGCTTTCTTT

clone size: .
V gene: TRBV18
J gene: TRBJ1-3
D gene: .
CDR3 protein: CASSPTSHSGNTIYF
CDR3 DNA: TGTGCCAGCTCACCGACAAGCCACTCTGGAAACACCATATATTTT

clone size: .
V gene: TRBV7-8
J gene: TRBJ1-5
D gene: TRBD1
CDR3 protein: CASSRATTGLRGDSNQPQHF
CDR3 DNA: TGTGCCAGCAGCCGAGCCACGACAGGGCTCCGCGGGGATAGCAATCAGCCCCAGCATTTT

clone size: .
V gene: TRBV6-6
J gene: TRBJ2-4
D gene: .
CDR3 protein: CASSSKNIQYF
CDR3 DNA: TGTGCCAGCAGTTCAAAAAACATTCAGTACTTC

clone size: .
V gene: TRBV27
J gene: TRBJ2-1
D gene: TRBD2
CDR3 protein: CASSLFGTGLAVNEQFF
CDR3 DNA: TGTGCCAGCAGTTTATTTGGGACGGGACTAGCGGTCAATGAGCAGTTCTTC

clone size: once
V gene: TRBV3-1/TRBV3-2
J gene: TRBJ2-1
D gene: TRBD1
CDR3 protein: CASSQRDRSQFF
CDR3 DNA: TGTGCCAGCAGCCAAAGGGACAGATCGCAGTTCTTC

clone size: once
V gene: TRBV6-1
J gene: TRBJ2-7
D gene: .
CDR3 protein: CASSEGSGGGIYEQYF
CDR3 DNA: TGTGCCAGCAGTGAAGGTTCAGGTGGAGGTATTTACGAGCAGTACTTC

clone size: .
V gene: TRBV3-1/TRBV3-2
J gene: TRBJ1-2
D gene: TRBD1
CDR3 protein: CASSRALTGANYGYTF
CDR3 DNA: TGTGCCAGCAGCCGGGCACTAACAGGGGCCAACTATGGCTACACCTTC

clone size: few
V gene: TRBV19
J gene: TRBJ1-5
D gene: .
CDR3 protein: CASSPGLPGQPQHF
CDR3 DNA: TGTGCCAGTAGCCCGGGACTCCCAGGACAGCCCCAGCATTTT

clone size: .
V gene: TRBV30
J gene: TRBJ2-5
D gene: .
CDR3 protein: CAWTLAGRETQYF
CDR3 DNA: TGTGCCTGGACACTAGCAGGCCGGGAGACCCAGTACTTC

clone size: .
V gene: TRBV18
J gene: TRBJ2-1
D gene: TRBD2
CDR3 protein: CASSGGLAYFDEQFF
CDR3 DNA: TGTGCCAGCTCGGGCGGACTAGCGTATTTTGATGAGCAGTTCTTC

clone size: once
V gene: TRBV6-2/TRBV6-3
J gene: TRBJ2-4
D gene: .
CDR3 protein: CASSPRPGMSKNIQYF
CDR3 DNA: TGTGCCAGCAGCCCTCGGCCAGGGATGTCCAAAAACATTCAGTACTTC

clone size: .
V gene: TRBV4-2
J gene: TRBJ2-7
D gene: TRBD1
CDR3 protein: CASSQVIQGAHEQYF
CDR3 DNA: TGTGCCAGCAGCCAAGTTATCCAGGGGGCCCACGAGCAGTACTTC

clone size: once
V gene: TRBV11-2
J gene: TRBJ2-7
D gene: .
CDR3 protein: CASSLGQGFYEQYF
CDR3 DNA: TGTGCCAGCAGCTTAGGGCAGGGGTTTTACGAGCAGTACTTC

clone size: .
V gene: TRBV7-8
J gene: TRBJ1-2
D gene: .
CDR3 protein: CASSLASTGNYGYTF
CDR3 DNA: TGTGCCAGCAGCTTAGCGTCAACCGGGAACTATGGCTACACCTTC

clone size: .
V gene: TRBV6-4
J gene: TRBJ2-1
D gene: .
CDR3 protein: CASSTMDSPYNEQFF
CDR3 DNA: TGTGCCAGCAGTACTATGGACAGCCCCTACAATGAGCAGTTCTTC

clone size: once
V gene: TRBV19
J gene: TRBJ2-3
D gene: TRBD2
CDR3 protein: CASSTRLAGTTDTQYF
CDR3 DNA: TGTGCCAGTAGTACCCGACTAGCGGGAACCACAGATACGCAGTATTTT

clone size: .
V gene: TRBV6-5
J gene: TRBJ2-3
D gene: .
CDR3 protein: CASSYRRDTDTQYF
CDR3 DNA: TGTGCCAGCAGTTATAGGCGGGATACAGATACGCAGTATTTT

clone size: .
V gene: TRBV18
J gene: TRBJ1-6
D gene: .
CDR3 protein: CASSPSTDPPLHF
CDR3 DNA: TGTGCCAGCTCACCATCGACAGATCCACCCCTCCACTTT

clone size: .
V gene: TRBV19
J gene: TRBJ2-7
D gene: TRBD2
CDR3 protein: CASSIVAGGAHEQYF
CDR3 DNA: TGTGCCAGTAGTATAGTCGCGGGAGGAGCCCACGAGCAGTACTTC

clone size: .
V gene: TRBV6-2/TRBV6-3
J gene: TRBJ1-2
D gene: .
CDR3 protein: CASSYGVVLRGYTF
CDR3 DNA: TGTGCCAGCAGTTACGGAGTGGTGCTTAGGGGCTACACCTTC

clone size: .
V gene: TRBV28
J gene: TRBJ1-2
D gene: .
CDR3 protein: CASLVGGGGYTF
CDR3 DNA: TGTGCCAGCCTCGTGGGGGGGGGAGGCTACACCTTC

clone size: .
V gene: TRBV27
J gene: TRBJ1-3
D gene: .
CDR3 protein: CASTARGGDTIYF
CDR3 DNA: TGTGCCAGCACCGCGAGGGGGGGGGACACCATATATTTT

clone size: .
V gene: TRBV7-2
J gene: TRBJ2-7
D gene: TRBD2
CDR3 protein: CASSLGETSAYEQYF
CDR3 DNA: TGTGCCAGCAGCTTAGGGGAGACTAGCGCCTACGAGCAGTACTTC

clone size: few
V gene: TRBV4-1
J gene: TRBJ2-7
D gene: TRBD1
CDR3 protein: CASSHPNTGGEQYF
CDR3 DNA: TGCGCCAGCAGCCACCCTAACACAGGGGGCGAGCAGTACTTC